The clone carrying this TCR beta chain was seen more than once but under ten times. Its antigen is not known. The data were obtained in a study of early T cells in non-severe SARS-CoV-2 infection. At the level of the study: Alpha and beta chains were unpaired, from unsorted whole-blood bulk RNA. Whole-study results and caveats: In VDJdb matching, anti-spike CD8 responses were favored while private and CD4 specificities went missing.

In germline, CDR1 is SGHDN, CDR2 FVKESK. After removal of 2 bases from V and 9 bases from J, the junction contained 6 bases not matched to a gene. The CDR3 totals 13 residues. Individual cDNA molecules received unique molecular identifiers. One entry per CDR3 protein results from TCRdb running MiXCR on the 5' RACE reads. The sample includes 65,000 to 85,000 distinct CDR3 sequences, more than 9% of them seen just once. Sequencing used whole blood. This chain uses TRBV14 with TRBJ2-7, with 8 bases matching TRBD1. This receptor was identified in an adult who was a healthcare worker with PCR-confirmed SARS-CoV-2 infection or an uninfected control (not recorded which). DNA of the CDR3: TGTGCCAGCAGCCAAACTCAGGGGGCCACGCAGTACTTC. This translates into CASSQTQGATQYF.